One sample yielded the 16 T cell receptor beta chains listed below, sequenced in a study of early T cells in non-severe SARS-CoV-2 infection. TCRdb ran MiXCR on the 5' RACE reads and lists one entry per CDR3 protein. The top ten clones hold about 3.5% of a sample with about 30,000 distinct CDR3 sequences, approximately 5.2% of them seen once. The material sequenced was whole blood. These TCRs come from an adult who was a healthcare worker with PCR-confirmed SARS-CoV-2 infection or an uninfected control (not recorded which).

This clonotype showed up many times. The chain combines TRBV20-1 with TRBJ1-3; D possibly corresponds to TRBD1 (6 bases). V lost 3 bases to trimming and J lost 0 bases, with 15 bases between them. CDR1 is DFQATT and CDR2 is SNEGSKA in the germline V gene (reference sequence). CDR3 length: 16 amino acids. CDR3 sequence reads: CSASSGTTSSGNTIYF. The DNA for the CDR3 is TGCAGTGCTAGTTCCGGGACAACGAGCTCTGGAAACACCATATATTTT.

The V call is TRBV6-2 or TRBV6-3, the J call TRBJ2-1; 12 nucleotides line up with TRBD2. Germline V gives CDR1 MNHEY, CDR2 SVGEGT. The J segment lost 8 bases and the V segment lost 0 bases, leaving 8 bases of the junction unmatched. The CDR3 runs 17 residues. CDR3 bases: TGTGCCAGCAGTTACTCGGTGACTAGCGGGAGCTTGCATGAGCAGTTCTTC. It encodes CASSYSVTSGSLHEQFF.

This clonotype was observed a handful of times. The chain combines TRBV15 with TRBJ2-1, with 15 positions matching TRBD2. From germline, CDR1 is LNHNV and CDR2 YYDKDF (reference sequence). The J segment lost 6 bases and the V segment lost 2 bases, leaving 14 bases of the junction unmatched. The CDR3 totals 20 residues. CDR3 sequence: CATSRPRPGLAGGAFNEQFF. In nucleotides, the CDR3 is TGTGCCACCAGCAGACCTCGTCCGGGACTAGCGGGAGGTGCCTTCAATGAGCAGTTCTTC.

This clonotype was counted ten times or more. The V gene is TRBV7-2, the J gene TRBJ2-3, with no clear D. From germline, CDR1 is SGHTA and CDR2 FQGNSA. The CDR3 totals 13 residues. V lost 3 bases to trimming and J lost 2 bases, with 6 bases between them. CDR3 sequence reads: CASSFVDTDTQYF. The CDR3 nucleotides read TGTGCCAGCAGCTTTGTCGACACAGATACGCAGTATTTT.

This clonotype occurred many times. The chain carries TRBV12-3 or TRBV12-4 and TRBJ1-2; D unresolved. The CDR3 covers 13 residues. Trimming left V 6 bases short and J 4 bases short, with 12 bases between. CDR3 bases: TGTGCCAGCAGCTATACACGCGGCTATGGCTACACCTTC. Translation gives CASSYTRGYGYTF.

The chain combines TRBV6-5 with TRBJ2-1; D perhaps matches TRBD2 (6 bases). Germline V lookup: CDR1 MNHEY, CDR2 SVGAGI. CDR3 size: 17 residues. V dropped 5 bases and J dropped 0 bases, with 17 bases sitting between them. The CDR3 nucleotides read TGTGCCAGCAGTCCCGGGACTTTTTCGAGCTCCTACAATGAGCAGTTCTTC. Translated: CASSPGTFSSSYNEQFF.

This clonotype was seen a handful of times. The chain couples TRBV29-1 to TRBJ2-1; D is unclear. Germline CDR1 SQVTM, CDR2 ANQGSEA. The CDR3 extends over 11 amino acids. This CDR3 is CSYPGVLEQFF. In DNA, the CDR3 is TGCAGTTATCCAGGAGTTCTTGAGCAGTTCTTC.

This clonotype was detected ten times or more. This rearrangement joins TRBV6-2 or TRBV6-3 to TRBJ2-4; no firm D call. The CDR3 totals 13 residues. V gave up 9 bases and J gave up 15 bases, with 24 bases separating them. Germline V CDR1 and CDR2: MNHEY, SVGEGT. CDR3 residues: CASLKADSAVSYF. DNA of the CDR3: TGTGCCAGTTTGAAAGCTGACTCCGCCGTCTCGTACTTC.

The table lists this clonotype with many counts. V usage is TRBV5-1 and J usage is TRBJ2-7; D remains unclear. The CDR3 is 14 residues long. CDR1 is SGHRS and CDR2 is YFSETQ in the germline V gene. The V end was cut by 7 bases, the J end by 2 bases, with 16 bases between. The CDR3 reads CASRSWGSAYEQYF. The CDR3 nucleotides are TGCGCCAGCCGAAGTTGGGGTTCCGCCTACGAGCAGTACTTC.

The V gene is TRBV20-1, the J gene TRBJ2-4; no firm D call. V was trimmed by 6 bases and J by 6 bases, leaving 9 bases between them. Germline V gene sequence: CDR1 DFQATT, CDR2 SNEGSKA (reference sequence). The CDR3 runs to 11 residues. CDR3 protein: CSAPYGNIQYF. CDR3 sequence (DNA): TGCAGTGCCCCTTACGGAAACATTCAGTACTTC.

As concerns this clonotype: This may be a read error, as it is one base from a much larger clone. This sequence joins TRBV28 and TRBJ1-2, with D unresolved. This CDR3 has 12 amino acids. Germline V gene lookup returns CDR1 MDHEN and CDR2 SYDVKM. Between the trimmed V and J ends, which lost 2 bases and 6 bases, there was a span of 7 bases. The CDR3 reads CASSLGINGYTF. CDR3 DNA: TGTGCCAGCAGTTTAGGGATCAATGGCTACACCTTC.

This clonotype was seen repeatedly, ten times or more. The CDR3 region has the DNA TGTGCCAGCAGCTTGACAGGGGGCCGGAACACTGAAGCTTTCTTT. Protein product: CASSLTGGRNTEAFF. The V and J genes are TRBV7-6 and TRBJ1-1; TRBD1 matches 10 bases. Germline V gene lookup returns CDR1 SGHVS and CDR2 FNYEAQ. The CDR3 has 15 amino acids. With 3 bases clipped from V and 1 base from J, the junction kept 2 bases outside the gene matches. Together with reference TRBV7-6 and TRBJ1-1, the CDR3 gives the full variable domain: GAGVSQSPRYKVTKRGQDVALRCDPISGHVSLYWYRQALGQGPEFLTYFNYEAQQDKSGLPNDRFSAERPEGSISTLTIQRTEQRDSAMYRCASSLTGGRNTEAFFGQGTRLTVV.

This clonotype was detected many times. V gene TRBV6-2 or TRBV6-3 combines with J gene TRBJ1-2; D is unclear. Germline V gene lookup returns CDR1 MNHEY and CDR2 SVGEGT. This CDR3 has 13 residues. Deletions cut 5 bases from V and 5 bases from J, with 12 bases between. The CDR3 region is CASSRGPSYGYTF. The CDR3 DNA follows: TGTGCCAGCAGTCGAGGACCCTCTTATGGCTACACCTTC.

The table lists this clonotype with many counts. This sequence joins TRBV7-6 and TRBJ2-7; 10 bases map to TRBD1. This CDR3 comprises 14 residues. CDR1 and CDR2 (germline): SGHVS, FNYEAQ. J was trimmed by 5 bases and V by 1 base; bases with no gene match: 2. The DNA for the CDR3 is TGTGCCAGCAGCTTAGGACAGGGGGCCGACGAGCAGTACTTC. Its translation: CASSLGQGADEQYF.

The rearrangement joins TRBV20-1 to TRBJ2-3; tentatively, D is TRBD2 (7 bases). Per the germline V gene, CDR1 is DFQATT and CDR2 is SNEGSKA (reference sequence). The CDR3 length is 15 residues. V lost 1 base to trimming and J lost 0 bases, with 11 bases between them. The DNA for the CDR3 is TGCAGTGCTAGAGGGGGGGGCCCTAGCACAGATACGCAGTATTTT. Its protein is CSARGGGPSTDTQYF.

This clonotype was recorded at least ten times. The V gene is TRBV11-2, the J gene TRBJ2-1; 8 nucleotides agree with TRBD1. This CDR3 contains 12 residues. CDR1 is SGHAT, CDR2 FQNNGV, per germline. V was clipped by 0 bases and J by 14 bases; unmatched bases: 3. CDR3 bases: TGTGCCAGCAGCTTAGACTTGGGACAGGAGTTCTTC. This sequence encodes CASSLDLGQEFF.